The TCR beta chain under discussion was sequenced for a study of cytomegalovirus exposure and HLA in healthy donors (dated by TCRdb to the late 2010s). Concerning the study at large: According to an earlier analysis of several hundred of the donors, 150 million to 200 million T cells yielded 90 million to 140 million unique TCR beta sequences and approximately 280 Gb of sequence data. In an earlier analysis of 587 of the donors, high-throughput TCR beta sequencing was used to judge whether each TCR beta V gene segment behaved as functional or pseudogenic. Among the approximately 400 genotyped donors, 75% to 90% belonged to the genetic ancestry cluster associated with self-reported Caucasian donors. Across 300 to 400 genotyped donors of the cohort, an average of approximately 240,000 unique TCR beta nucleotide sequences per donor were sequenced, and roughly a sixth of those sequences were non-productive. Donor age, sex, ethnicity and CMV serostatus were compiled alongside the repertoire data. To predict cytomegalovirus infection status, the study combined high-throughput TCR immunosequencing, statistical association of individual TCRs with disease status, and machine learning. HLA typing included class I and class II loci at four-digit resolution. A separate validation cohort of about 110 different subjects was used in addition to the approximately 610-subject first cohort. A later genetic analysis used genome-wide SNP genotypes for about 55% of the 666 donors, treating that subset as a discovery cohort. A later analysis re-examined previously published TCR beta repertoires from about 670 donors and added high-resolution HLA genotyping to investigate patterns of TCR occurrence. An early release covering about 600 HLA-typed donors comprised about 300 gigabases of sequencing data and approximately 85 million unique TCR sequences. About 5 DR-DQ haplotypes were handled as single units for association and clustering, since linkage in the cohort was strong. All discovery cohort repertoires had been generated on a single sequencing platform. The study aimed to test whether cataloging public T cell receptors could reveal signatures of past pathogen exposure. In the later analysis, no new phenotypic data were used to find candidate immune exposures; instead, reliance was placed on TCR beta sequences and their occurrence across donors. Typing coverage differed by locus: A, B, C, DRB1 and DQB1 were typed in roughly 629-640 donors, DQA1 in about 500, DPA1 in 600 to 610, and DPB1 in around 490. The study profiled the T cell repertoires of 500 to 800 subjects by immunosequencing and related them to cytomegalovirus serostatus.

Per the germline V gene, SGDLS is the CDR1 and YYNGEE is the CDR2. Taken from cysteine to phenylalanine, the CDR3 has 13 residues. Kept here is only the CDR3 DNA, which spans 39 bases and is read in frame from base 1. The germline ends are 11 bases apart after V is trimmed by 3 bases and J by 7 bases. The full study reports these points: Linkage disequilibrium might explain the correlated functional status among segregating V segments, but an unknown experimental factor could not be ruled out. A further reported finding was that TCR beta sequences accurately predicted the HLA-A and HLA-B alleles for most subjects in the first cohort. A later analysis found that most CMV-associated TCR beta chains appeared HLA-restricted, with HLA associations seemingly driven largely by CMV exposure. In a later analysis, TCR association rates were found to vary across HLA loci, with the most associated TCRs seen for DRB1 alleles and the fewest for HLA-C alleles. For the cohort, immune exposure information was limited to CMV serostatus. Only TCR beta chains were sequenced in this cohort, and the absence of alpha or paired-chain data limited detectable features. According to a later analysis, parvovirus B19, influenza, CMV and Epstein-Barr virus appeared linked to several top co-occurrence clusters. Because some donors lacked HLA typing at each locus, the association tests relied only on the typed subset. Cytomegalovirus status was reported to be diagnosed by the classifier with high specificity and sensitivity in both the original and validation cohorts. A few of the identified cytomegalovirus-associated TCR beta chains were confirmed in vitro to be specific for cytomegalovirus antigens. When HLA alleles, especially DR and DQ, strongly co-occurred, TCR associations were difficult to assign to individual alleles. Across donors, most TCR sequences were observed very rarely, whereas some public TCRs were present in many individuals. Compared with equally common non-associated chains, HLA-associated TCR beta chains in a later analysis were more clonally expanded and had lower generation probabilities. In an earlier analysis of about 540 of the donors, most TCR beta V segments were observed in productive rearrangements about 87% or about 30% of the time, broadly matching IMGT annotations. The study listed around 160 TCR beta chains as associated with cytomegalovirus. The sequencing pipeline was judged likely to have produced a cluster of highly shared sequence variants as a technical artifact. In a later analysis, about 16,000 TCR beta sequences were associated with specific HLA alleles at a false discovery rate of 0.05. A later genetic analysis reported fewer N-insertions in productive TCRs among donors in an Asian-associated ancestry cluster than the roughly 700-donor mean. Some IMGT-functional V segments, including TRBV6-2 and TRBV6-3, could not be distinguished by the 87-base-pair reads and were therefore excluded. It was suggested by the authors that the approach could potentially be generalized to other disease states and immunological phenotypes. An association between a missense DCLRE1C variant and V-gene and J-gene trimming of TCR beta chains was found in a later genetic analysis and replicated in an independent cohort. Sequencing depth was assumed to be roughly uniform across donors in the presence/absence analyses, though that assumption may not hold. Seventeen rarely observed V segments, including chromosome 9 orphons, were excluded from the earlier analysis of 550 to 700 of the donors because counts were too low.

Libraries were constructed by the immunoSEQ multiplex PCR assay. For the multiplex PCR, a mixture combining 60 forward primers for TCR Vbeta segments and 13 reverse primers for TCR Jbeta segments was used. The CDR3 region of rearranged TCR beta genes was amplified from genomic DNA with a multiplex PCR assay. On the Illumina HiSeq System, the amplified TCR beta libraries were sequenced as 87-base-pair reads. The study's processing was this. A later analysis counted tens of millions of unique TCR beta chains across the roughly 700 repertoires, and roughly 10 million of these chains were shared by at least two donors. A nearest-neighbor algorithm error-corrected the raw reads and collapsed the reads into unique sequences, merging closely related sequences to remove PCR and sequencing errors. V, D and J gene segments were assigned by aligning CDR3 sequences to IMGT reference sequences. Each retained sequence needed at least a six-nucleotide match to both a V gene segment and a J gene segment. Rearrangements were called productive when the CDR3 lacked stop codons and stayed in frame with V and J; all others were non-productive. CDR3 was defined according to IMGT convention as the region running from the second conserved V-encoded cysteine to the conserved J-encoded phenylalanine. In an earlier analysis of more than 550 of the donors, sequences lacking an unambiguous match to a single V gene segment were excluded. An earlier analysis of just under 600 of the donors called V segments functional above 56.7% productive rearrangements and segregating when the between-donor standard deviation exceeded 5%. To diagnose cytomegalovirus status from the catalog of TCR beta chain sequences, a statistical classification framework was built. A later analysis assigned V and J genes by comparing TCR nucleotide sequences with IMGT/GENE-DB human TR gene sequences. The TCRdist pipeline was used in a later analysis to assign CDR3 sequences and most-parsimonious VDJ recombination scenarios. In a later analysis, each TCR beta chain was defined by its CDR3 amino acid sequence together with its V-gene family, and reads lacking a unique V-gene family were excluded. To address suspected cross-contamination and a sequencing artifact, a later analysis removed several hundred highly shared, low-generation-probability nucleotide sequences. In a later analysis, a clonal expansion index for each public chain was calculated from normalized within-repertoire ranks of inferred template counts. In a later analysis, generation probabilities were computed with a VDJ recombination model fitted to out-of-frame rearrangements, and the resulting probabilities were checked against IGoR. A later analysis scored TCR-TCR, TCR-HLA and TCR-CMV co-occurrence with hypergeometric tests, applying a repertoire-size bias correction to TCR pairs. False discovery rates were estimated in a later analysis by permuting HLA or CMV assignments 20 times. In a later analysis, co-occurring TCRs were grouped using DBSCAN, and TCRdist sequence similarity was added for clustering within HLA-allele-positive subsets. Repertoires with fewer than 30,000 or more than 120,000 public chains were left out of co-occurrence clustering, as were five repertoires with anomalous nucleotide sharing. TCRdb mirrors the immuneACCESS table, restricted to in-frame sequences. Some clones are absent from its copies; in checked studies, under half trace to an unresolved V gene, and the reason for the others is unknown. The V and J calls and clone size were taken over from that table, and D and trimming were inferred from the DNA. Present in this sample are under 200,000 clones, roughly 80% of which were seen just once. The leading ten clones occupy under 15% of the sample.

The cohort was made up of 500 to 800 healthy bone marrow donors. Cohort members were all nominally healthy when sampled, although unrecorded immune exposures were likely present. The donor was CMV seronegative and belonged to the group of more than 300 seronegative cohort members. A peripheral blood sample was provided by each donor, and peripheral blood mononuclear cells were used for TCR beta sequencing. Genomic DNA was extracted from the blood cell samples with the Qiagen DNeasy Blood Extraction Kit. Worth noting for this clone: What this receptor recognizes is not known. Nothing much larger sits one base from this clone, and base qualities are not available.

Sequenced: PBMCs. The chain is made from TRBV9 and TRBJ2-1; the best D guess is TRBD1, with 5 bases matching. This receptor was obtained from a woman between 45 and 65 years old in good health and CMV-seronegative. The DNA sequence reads TGTGCCAGCAGCGCCGACAGTCGAAATGAGCAGTTCTTC. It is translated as CASSADSRNEQFF. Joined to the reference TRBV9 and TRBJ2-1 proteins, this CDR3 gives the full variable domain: DSGVTQTPKHLITATGQRVTLRCSPRSGDLSVYWYQQSLDQGLQFLIQYYNGEERAKGNILERFSAQQFPDLHSELNLSSLELGDSALYFCASSADSRNEQFFGPGTRLTVL.